This T cell receptor beta chain comes out of a study of CD8+ T cells in alopecia areata. Treatment given: oral pan-JAK inhibitor, 5-10 mg twice daily. V shed 6 bases and J shed 4 bases, with 11 bases lying between them. Germline V CDR1 and CDR2: MDHEN, SYDVKM. The CDR3 runs 13 residues. RNA was isolated and reverse transcribed to cDNA, the sequencing template. The assay was immunoSEQ multiplex PCR, and TCRdb's table has in-frame clones only and misses some. The data contain fewer than 250,000 clones, 40% to 45% of them singletons. The origin of this receptor is a human donor with alopecia areata. The gene calls are TRBV28 and TRBJ2-3; D not resolved. The sequences come from CD4+ T cells sorted from blood, collected at roughly week 36, from a patient treated with tofacitinib. CDR3 protein: CASSPRSPDTQYF. In DNA, the CDR3 is TGTGCCAGCAGCCCCCGTTCCCCAGATACGCAGTATTTT.